This TCR beta chain appears in the sequencing data of a study of T cells after yellow fever vaccination. Study summary: Any fraction with a low cell number was prepared using SMART-Seq v4 Ultra Low Input. Study-level points and caveats: Most clones from primary vaccination were detected again post-booster (roughly 96% CD4, 88% CD8).

This clonotype has only a few counts. Its target is not known. The V gene's germline CDR1 is SGHAT and CDR2 FQNNGV. CDR3 length equals 15 residues. V gave up 2 bases and J gave up 6 bases, with 16 bases separating them. For TCR, cDNA came from 5'RACE template switching, which added a universal primer site and UMIs. MiXCR, run by TCRdb on the 5' RACE reads, gives a single entry per CDR3 protein. The sample includes 100,000 to 150,000 distinct CDR3 sequences, 6.5% to 8% seen only once; the top ten take just under 2.5%. The chain recombines TRBV11-2 with TRBJ1-1; possible D gene TRBD1, 6 bases. The origin of this receptor is a man younger than 30 who received the YFV17D yellow fever vaccine. Here the sequenced sample was CD4+ T cells sorted from PBMCs, taken 10 to 11 days after the first yellow fever vaccination. The CDR3 DNA reads TGTGCCAGCAGCTTATGGGCAGGGGAAGGTTCTGAAGCTTTCTTT. Its protein is CASSLWAGEGSEAFF.